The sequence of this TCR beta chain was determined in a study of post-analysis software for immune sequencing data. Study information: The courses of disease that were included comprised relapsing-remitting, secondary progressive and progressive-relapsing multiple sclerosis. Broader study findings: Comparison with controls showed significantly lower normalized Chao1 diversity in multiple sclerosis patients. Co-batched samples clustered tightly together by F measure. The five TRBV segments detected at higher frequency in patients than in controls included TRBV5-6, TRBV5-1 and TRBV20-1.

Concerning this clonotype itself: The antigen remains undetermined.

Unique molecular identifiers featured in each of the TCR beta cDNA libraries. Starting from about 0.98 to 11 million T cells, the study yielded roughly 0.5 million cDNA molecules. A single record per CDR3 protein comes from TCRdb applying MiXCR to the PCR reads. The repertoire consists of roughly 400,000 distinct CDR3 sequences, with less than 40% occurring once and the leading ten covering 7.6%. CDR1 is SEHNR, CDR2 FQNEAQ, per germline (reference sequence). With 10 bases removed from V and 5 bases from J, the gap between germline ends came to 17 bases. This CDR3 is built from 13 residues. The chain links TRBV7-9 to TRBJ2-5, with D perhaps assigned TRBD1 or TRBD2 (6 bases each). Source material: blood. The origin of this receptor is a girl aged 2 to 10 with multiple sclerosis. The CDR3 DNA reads TGTGCCAACCAGCGAGTGGGGGGCGAGACCCAGTACTTC. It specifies CANQRVGGETQYF.